This entry lists 8 T cell receptor beta chains sequenced from one sample in a study of T cells after posttransplantation cyclophosphamide. Data came from immunoSEQ multiplex PCR; TCRdb stores just in-frame clones and leaves some out. The sample presents under 40,000 clones, none singletons. Sample: PBMCs. Every receptor here comes from a woman aged 50 to 60 in good health and a related stem cell transplant donor.

This clone was detected ten times or more. The CDR3 DNA reads as TGTGCCAGCAAGCAGGGTGCTGGGGCCAACGTCCTGACTTTC. Residues: CASKQGAGANVLTF. This chain uses TRBV12-3 or TRBV12-4 with TRBJ2-6, with D possibly matching TRBD1 (5 bases). The CDR3 covers 14 residues. Trimming left V 7 bases short and J 2 bases short, with 9 bases between.

This clone was detected many times. V gene TRBV11-2 combines with J gene TRBJ2-1; TRBD2 matches 9 bases. The CDR3 loop spans 16 amino acids. Per the germline V gene, CDR1 is SGHAT and CDR2 is FQNNGV. Trimming removed 7 bases from V and 4 bases from J; junction bases left unmatched: 11. The CDR3 spells CASTRKIAGEYNEQFF. CDR3 DNA: TGTGCCAGCACCCGAAAGATAGCGGGAGAGTACAATGAGCAGTTCTTC.

This clone came up many times. This chain joins TRBV5-1 and TRBJ1-3; D is unclear. CDR1 is SGHRS, CDR2 YFSETQ, per germline. V was pared by 3 bases and J by 0 bases, with 7 bases between. The CDR3 loop spans 14 amino acids. The CDR3, as DNA: TGCGCCAGCAGCTCCTCGGGCTCTGGAAACACCATATATTTT. Translation gives CASSSSGSGNTIYF.

This clone came up many times. This chain links TRBV5-1 with TRBJ2-7; 7 bases line up with TRBD2. The ends lost 0 bases at V and 3 bases at J; junction bases unmatched: 9. CDR1 is SGHRS, CDR2 YFSETQ, per germline. The CDR3 length is 16 residues. CDR3 nucleotide sequence: TGCGCCAGCAGCTTGGAACCGGGACTATCTTACTACGAGCAGTACTTC. As protein: CASSLEPGLSYYEQYF.

In this sample, this clone turned up many times. This rearrangement joins TRBV27 to TRBJ2-1; TRBD1 matches 7 bases. CDR1 is MNHEY, CDR2 SMNVEV, per germline (reference sequence). J gave up 12 bases and V 7 bases, and 15 bases lay outside the gene matches. This CDR3 contains 14 residues. The CDR3 protein is CASTQTGPREGQFF. The DNA for the CDR3 is TGTGCCAGCACACAGACAGGGCCCCGTGAGGGGCAGTTCTTC.

This clone was recorded many times. The genes are TRBV10-3 and TRBJ1-3; 8 bases are shared with TRBD1. V lost 7 bases to trimming and J lost 4 bases; unmatched junction nucleotides: 15. Germline CDR1 ENHRY, CDR2 SYGVKD. The CDR3 runs 17 residues. The CDR3 reads CAINTEHGTGYGNTIYF. CDR3 DNA sequence: TGTGCCATCAATACGGAACACGGGACAGGATACGGAAACACCATATATTTT.

For this clone: At one end the junction does not follow the germline gene, possibly because of a read error. The V and J genes are TRBV29-1 and TRBJ2-3; 10 bases match TRBD1. The CDR3 is 15 residues long. CDR1 is SQVTM, CDR2 ANQGSEA, per germline. The CDR3 region is CSVEDRGRRTDTQYF. The CDR3 DNA follows: TGCAGCGTGGAAGACAGGGGGCGACGGACAGATACGCAGTATTTT.

This clone was detected many times. The CDR3 is CASSRTGQGGTEAFF. CDR3 nucleotide sequence: TGTGCCAGCAGCCGAACCGGACAGGGCGGCACTGAAGCTTTCTTT. J is TRBJ1-1 and V is TRBV4-2; TRBD1 matches 8 bases. With V trimmed by 4 bases and J by 4 bases, 8 bases remained unmatched. CDR1 is LGHNA, CDR2 YNFKEQ, per germline. The CDR3 has 15 residues.